These 13 T cell receptor beta chains originate from one sample sequenced in a study of blood T cell repertoires in COVID-19 (dated by TCRdb to the early 2020s). The method behind the library was the immunoSEQ multiplex PCR assay. TCRdb obtained this table from immuneACCESS and retained in-frame rearrangements with V and J assigned. These tables miss some clones; where compared with another copy, unresolved V genes account for less than half of the shortfall, and the remainder is unexplained. This sample comprises some 200,000 clones, about 79% of them detected only once. The top ten clones comprise roughly 1.4% of the sample. The sample consisted of peripheral blood. The origin of the receptors is a woman in her thirties or forties who had recovered from COVID-19.

The chain has TRBV19 and TRBJ1-1, with a weak D call TRBD1 (6 bases). Trimming took off 5 bases at V and 1 base at J, with 17 bases between the two ends. The CDR3 runs to 16 residues. Per germline, CDR1 LNHDA and CDR2 SQIVND (reference sequence). The CDR3 DNA reads TGTGCCAGTAGTTCGCTCGCACAGGGCAGGAACACTGAAGCTTTCTTT. Translating gives CASSSLAQGRNTEAFF.

The chain carries TRBV13 and TRBJ1-3, with 7 bases lining up with TRBD1. CDR3 length equals 15 residues. Germline V CDR1 and CDR2: PRHDT, FYEKMQ (reference sequence). With V trimmed by 6 bases and J by 1 base, 6 bases remained unmatched. The CDR3 bases are TGTGCCAGCAGTCCCACACAGGGGTCTGGAAACACCATATATTTT. Translating gives CASSPTQGSGNTIYF.

The chain joins TRBV6-6 to TRBJ1-5, with 9 positions matching TRBD1. With V trimmed by 8 bases and J by 7 bases, 12 bases remained unmatched. Germline lookup yields CDR1 MNHNY and CDR2 SVGAGI (reference sequence). This CDR3 has 15 amino acids. The CDR3 DNA reads as TGTGCCAGCGGGCCCGGGACAGGGCTCGTGCAGCCCCAGCATTTT. It encodes CASGPGTGLVQPQHF.

The chain couples TRBV6-5 to TRBJ2-7; TRBD1 agrees at 9 bases. Germline V gene data show CDR1 as MNHEY and CDR2 as SVGAGI. The CDR3 is 13 residues long. V trimming: 5 bases; J trimming: 5 bases; junction bases outside the gene matches: 4. This CDR3 reads CASSNRDRDEQYF. The CDR3 DNA reads as TGTGCCAGCAGTAACCGGGACAGGGACGAGCAGTACTTC.

This clone was seen only a few times. The rearrangement links TRBV3-1 (or the pseudogene TRBV3-2) to TRBJ1-2, with 7 nucleotides matching TRBD1. V lost 3 bases and J lost 8; bases outside the gene matches: 12. Germline CDR1 reads LGHDT; CDR2 reads YNNKEL (reference sequence). The CDR3 is 15 amino acids. Written as DNA, the CDR3 is TGTGCCAGCAGCCAGAGACAGGGTGTCGGCGGCGGCTACACCTTC. It is translated as CASSQRQGVGGGYTF.

This clone was recorded many times. Here the CDR3 omits its conserved ending phenylalanine or tryptophan, so a read error is the likely source. The DNA is omitted, as the CDR3 cannot be located on it reliably, and the CDR3 follows TCRdb's listing. The rearrangement joins TRBV5-4 to TRBJ1-3; the table gives TRBD1 as D, unverified against the DNA. Germline loops: CDR1 SGHNT, CDR2 YYREEE (reference sequence). Including both end residues, the CDR3 is 10 amino acids long. The CDR3 region is CASRTGGENL.

This clone showed up just a few times. This CDR3 is also generated by other DNA sequences in the sample. This chain uses TRBV7-2 with TRBJ2-3; 8 bases are a match to TRBD1. Germline V gives CDR1 SGHTA, CDR2 FQGNSA. This CDR3 spans 15 amino acids. V dropped 3 bases and J dropped 2; count of bases not matched to a gene: 4. The CDR3 nucleotides are TGTGCCAGCAGCTTGGGGACAGGATACACAGATACGCAGTATTTT. Translation: CASSLGTGYTDTQYF.

The V and J genes are TRBV27 and TRBJ1-2, with 7 bases fitting TRBD1. The CDR3 has 15 amino acids. The V gene's germline CDR1 is MNHEY and CDR2 SMNVEV (reference sequence). J lost 8 bases, V lost 7 bases, and 16 bases had no gene match. CDR3 region: CASIPLGRGVYGYTF. For the CDR3, the DNA is TGTGCCAGCATCCCCCTCGGCAGGGGGGTTTACGGCTACACCTTC.

This clone was recorded a few times. J is TRBJ1-3 and V is TRBV6-2 or TRBV6-3, with a weak D call TRBD1 (5 bases). CDR1 and CDR2 (germline): MNHEY, SVGEGT. V was shortened by 5 bases and J by 0 bases, with 11 bases between the two germline ends. The CDR3 extends over 15 amino acids. CDR3 DNA: TGTGCCAGCAGTAAACAGGTTCTCTCTGGAAACACCATATATTTT. Encoded protein: CASSKQVLSGNTIYF.

This chain connects TRBV12-3 or TRBV12-4 to TRBJ1-2, with a tentative D call TRBD1 (6 bases). The CDR3 is made up of 12 amino acids. Trimming removed 5 bases from V and 4 bases from J, with 8 bases in between. As DNA, the CDR3 is TGTGCCAGCAGTCCAGGGGTCTATGGCTACACCTTC. Translation gives CASSPGVYGYTF.

The J gene is TRBJ2-7, the V gene TRBV5-6; D is uncertain. The germline CDR1 and CDR2 sequences are SGHDT and YYEEEE. V dropped 2 bases and J dropped 0 bases, with 9 bases sitting between them. The CDR3 has 14 residues. CDR3 DNA: TGTGCCAGCAGCTTTTGGGCGAACTCCTACGAGCAGTACTTC. Translated: CASSFWANSYEQYF.

The table lists this clone with a few counts. The genes are TRBV18 and TRBJ2-4; D may be TRBD1 (5 bases). Germline CDR1 KGHSH, CDR2 LQKENI. Trimming removed 0 bases from V and 6 bases from J, with 6 bases in between. The CDR3 runs to 13 residues. The CDR3 coding sequence is TGTGCCAGCTCACCACCAGGGGTAAACATTCAGTACTTC. The encoded protein is CASSPPGVNIQYF.

The chain has TRBV7-9 and TRBJ2-7, with D hard to call. V shed 2 bases and J shed 0 bases, with 14 bases lying between them. In germline, CDR1 is SEHNR, CDR2 FQNEAQ (reference sequence). There are 16 residues in the CDR3. CDR3 nucleotides: TGTGCCAGCAGCTTACCGTTAGAGAATCTCTCCTACGAGCAGTACTTC. Protein: CASSLPLENLSYEQYF.